One and the same sample provided the 29 T cell receptor beta chains below, sequenced in a study of blood T cell repertoires in COVID-19 (dated by TCRdb to 2019 to 2021). The library came from the immunoSEQ multiplex PCR assay. TCRdb took over this immuneACCESS table, retaining in-frame rearrangements with V and J assigned. Such tables are incomplete; in checked studies, under half of the missing clones stem from an unresolved V gene, and the remainder is unexplained. A total of some 280,000 clones appear in this sample, about 89% of them only once. Clones ranked in the top ten supply about an eighth of the sample. Sequenced sample: peripheral blood. The receptors shown here come from a woman aged 60 to 75 with acute or convalescent COVID-19.

This clone was seen a few times. V and J are TRBV4-2 and TRBJ1-3; D is undetermined. This CDR3 is built from 16 residues. Trimming took 4 bases from V and 0 from J, leaving 13 bases between them. Germline CDR1 reads LGHNA; CDR2 reads YNFKEQ. CDR3 sequence (DNA): TGTGCCAGCAGCCGAGAGACATTGAGCTCTGGAAACACCATATATTTT. Translating gives CASSRETLSSGNTIYF.

The chain carries TRBV5-4 and TRBJ2-6; a possible D gene is TRBD2 (6 bases). The germline CDR1 and CDR2 sequences are SGHNT and YYREEE (reference sequence). V lost 0 bases, J lost 0 bases, and 16 bases lay in between. The CDR3 runs 19 residues. CDR3 DNA sequence: TGTGCCAGCAGCTTGGGCCCAGCGGGTCCCAGCTCTGGGGCCAACGTCCTGACTTTC. This encodes CASSLGPAGPSSGANVLTF. Full variable domain (rest looked up from reference TRBV5-4 and TRBJ2-6): ETGVTQSPTHLIKTRGQQVTLRCSSQSGHNTVSWYQQALGQGPQFIFQYYREEENGRGNFPPRFSGLQFPNYSSELNVNALELDDSALYLCASSLGPAGPSSGANVLTFGAGSRLTVL.

The chain employs TRBV9 and TRBJ2-1; 12 bases map to TRBD2. The CDR3 sequence is 17 residues long. V shed 0 bases, J shed 0 bases, and the junction held 1 base outside the gene matches. CDR1 and CDR2 from the germline V gene are SGDLS and YYNGEE. The CDR3 DNA reads as TGTGCCAGCAGCGTAGCGGGACTAGCGGGCTCCTACAATGAGCAGTTCTTC. Translated, it gives CASSVAGLAGSYNEQFF.

This clone has a single count. The rearrangement uses TRBV28 and TRBJ1-2; possible D gene TRBD1, 5 bases. Trimming stripped 8 bases from V and 4 bases from J, with 11 bases between. Germline V gene data show CDR1 as MDHEN and CDR2 as SYDVKM. This CDR3 is 12 amino acids long. This CDR3 reads CASGGGSYGYTF. The CDR3 bases are TGTGCCAGCGGGGGGGGTTCCTATGGCTACACCTTC.

The chain recombines TRBV5-1 with TRBJ2-1; no clear D gene. The CDR3 runs to 14 residues. V lost 5 bases, J lost 3 bases, and 12 bases lay in between. Germline-derived CDR1 and CDR2 are SGHRS and YFSETQ. The CDR3 protein is CASRTESFYNEQFF. The CDR3 DNA sequence: TGCGCCAGCAGAACGGAGTCCTTCTACAATGAGCAGTTCTTC.

This clone appeared once. This sequence joins TRBV12-3 or TRBV12-4 and TRBJ1-2, with 8 bases lining up with TRBD1. The trim removed 6 bases at V and 8 bases at J, leaving 8 bases unmatched. The CDR3 has 13 residues. The CDR3 loop reads CASSPGQGRGYTF. CDR3 nucleotides: TGTGCCAGCAGCCCTGGACAGGGACGCGGCTACACCTTC.

The rearrangement uses TRBV7-3 and TRBJ2-3; 8 bases match TRBD1. The trim removed 5 bases at V and 5 bases at J, leaving 12 bases unmatched. The germline gives CDR1 SGHTA, CDR2 FQGTGA. The CDR3 sequence is 16 residues long. Here the CDR3 reads CASSPRQGARGDTQYF. The DNA of the CDR3 is TGTGCCAGCAGCCCCAGGCAGGGGGCCAGGGGAGATACGCAGTATTTT.

This clone was counted a few times. The CDR3 nucleotides are TGCAGCGCGCGGAATGAAAAACTGTTTTTT. Its translation is CSARNEKLFF. V usage is TRBV29-1 and J usage is TRBJ1-4; D is undetermined. The CDR3 is 10 amino acids. The V end lost 7 bases, the J end lost 5 bases, and 5 bases lay between the germline ends. Germline CDR1 reads SQVTM; CDR2 reads ANQGSEA.

The V gene is TRBV5-4, the J gene TRBJ2-7; TRBD2 might be the D (5 bases). The CDR3 is 15 residues long. Germline lookup yields CDR1 SGHNT and CDR2 YYREEE (reference sequence). Trimming stripped 0 bases from V and 0 bases from J, with 10 bases between. CDR3 sequence: CASSLGGRASYEQYF. In DNA form, the CDR3 reads TGTGCCAGCAGCTTGGGAGGGCGGGCCTCCTACGAGCAGTACTTC.

The chain links TRBV18 to TRBJ2-1, with 7 positions matching TRBD2. The CDR3 consists of 15 residues. V lost 6 bases and J lost 0; bases outside the gene matches: 5. The germline V gene encodes CDR1 KGHSH and CDR2 LQKENI. The CDR3: CASSQAGTSYNEQFF. The CDR3 coding sequence is TGTGCCAGCTCGCAAGCGGGAACCTCCTACAATGAGCAGTTCTTC.

V usage is TRBV27 and J usage is TRBJ2-7, with 12 bases that match TRBD1. Germline trimming cut 5 bases from V and 7 bases from J; bases unmatched to any gene: 6. The CDR3 has 14 residues. Germline CDR1 is MNHEY and CDR2 is SMNVEV (reference sequence). The CDR3 loop reads CASSPGQGAREQYF. The CDR3 nucleotides are TGTGCCAGCAGTCCGGGACAGGGGGCTCGGGAGCAGTACTTC.

The CDR3 DNA is TGCAGCGTTGGGGAGGGCTCCTCTAACTATGGCTACACCTTC. Its protein is CSVGEGSSNYGYTF. The chain is built from TRBV29-1 and TRBJ1-2, with D uncertain. Germline CDR1 reads SQVTM; CDR2 reads ANQGSEA. The V gene lost 4 bases and the J gene lost 0 bases, with 12 bases spanning the gap. This CDR3 has 14 amino acids. Full variable domain (outside the CDR3, taken from reference TRBV29-1 and TRBJ1-2): SAVISQKPSRDICQRGTSLTIQCQVDSQVTMMFWYRQQPGQSLTLIATANQGSEATYESGFVIDKFPISRPNLTFSTLTVSNMSPEDSSIYLCSVGEGSSNYGYTFGSGTRLTVV.

The chain combines TRBV29-1 with TRBJ2-3; no definite D call. The V end was cut by 8 bases, the J end by 1 base, with 10 bases between. CDR1 is SQVTM, CDR2 ANQGSEA, per germline. CDR3 length: 12 amino acids. CDR3 nucleotide sequence: TGCAGCATTAGAACTGGCACAGATACGCAGTATTTT. The encoded protein is CSIRTGTDTQYF.

The genes are TRBV7-8 and TRBJ2-1; 7 bases are a match to TRBD2. V lost 7 bases and J lost 3; bases outside the gene matches: 21. This CDR3 comprises 19 residues. Germline V gene data show CDR1 as SGHVS and CDR2 as FQNEAQ. The CDR3 nucleotides are TGTGCCAGCACCTCGGGGAGGGGTTCTCCGCGCGGCCTCTACAATGAGCAGTTCTTC. Its protein is CASTSGRGSPRGLYNEQFF.

The V gene is TRBV7-2, the J gene TRBJ2-2, with 9 bases fitting TRBD2. The germline V gene has CDR1 SGHTA and CDR2 FQGNSA. The CDR3 totals 17 residues. J was trimmed by 4 bases and V by 5 bases; bases with no gene match: 11. CDR3 DNA: TGTGCCAGCAGCGGTTTGGGCGGGAGGGCAAGCACCGGGGAGCTGTTTTTT. Amino acid sequence: CASSGLGGRASTGELFF.

The chain couples TRBV5-1 to TRBJ1-6; D is undetermined. Between the trimmed V and J ends, which lost 1 base and 10 bases, there was a span of 15 bases. Germline V gene data show CDR1 as SGHRS and CDR2 as YFSETQ. The CDR3 is 15 residues long. DNA of the CDR3: TGCGCCAGCAGCTTGTCCGGGGTGGGTGACTCACCCCTCCACTTT. Its protein is CASSLSGVGDSPLHF.

V and J are TRBV7-9 and TRBJ2-5; the D gene is possibly TRBD2 (7 bases). Germline CDR1 SEHNR, CDR2 FQNEAQ (reference sequence). Trimming cost V 5 bases and J 6 bases, with 22 bases left between them. The CDR3 sequence is 16 residues long. CDR3 bases: TGTGCCAGCAGCCGGGGGGCTACCGGGAGTCTCCAGACCCAGTACTTC. Protein: CASSRGATGSLQTQYF.

The chain uses TRBV3-1 (or the pseudogene TRBV3-2) and TRBJ1-6; the D is unclear. Trimming removed 0 bases at V and 6 bases at J, with 12 bases between. This CDR3 region has 16 residues. Germline assignment: CDR1 LGHDT and CDR2 YNNKEL (reference sequence). CDR3 DNA: TGTGCCAGCAGCCAAGATGGGCACGAAGGTAATTCACCCCTCCACTTT. Residues: CASSQDGHEGNSPLHF.

The V call is TRBV7-2, the J call TRBJ2-2; D is undetermined. The CDR3 is made up of 15 amino acids. Germline V gene sequence: CDR1 SGHTA, CDR2 FQGNSA. Trimming cost V 1 base and J 1 base, with 7 bases left between them. The CDR3 nucleotides are TGTGCCAGCAGCTTAGTTGCGGTGAACACCGGGGAGCTGTTTTTT. Residues: CASSLVAVNTGELFF.

The J gene is TRBJ1-3, the V gene TRBV5-8; D may be TRBD1 (6 bases). Germline V gene lookup returns CDR1 SGHTS and CDR2 YDEGEE. CDR3 length equals 15 residues. With 0 bases removed from V and 4 bases from J, the gap between germline ends came to 11 bases. The CDR3 DNA follows: TGTGCCAGCAGCTTGGGCAGGGGAAGAGGAAACACCATATATTTT. Translated: CASSLGRGRGNTIYF.

J is TRBJ1-3 and V is TRBV28; 10 positions match TRBD1. V shed 8 bases, J shed 0 bases, and the junction held 4 bases outside the gene matches. Germline V gives CDR1 MDHEN, CDR2 SYDVKM. There are 15 residues in the CDR3. The CDR3 DNA reads TGTGCCAGCGAGACAGGGGGCGGCTCTGGAAACACCATATATTTT. Its translation is CASETGGGSGNTIYF.

V gene TRBV18 combines with J gene TRBJ2-5, with 11 nucleotides matching TRBD1. In germline, CDR1 is KGHSH, CDR2 LQKENI. V lost 2 bases to trimming and J lost 5 bases; unmatched junction nucleotides: 4. This CDR3 comprises 15 residues. The CDR3 nucleotides read TGTGCCAGCTCACCAGGGACAGGGGGTCGGGAGACCCAGTACTTC. This translates into CASSPGTGGRETQYF.

In nucleotides, the CDR3 is TGTGCCAGCAGCTTAGGGGGGCGGAATGAGCAGTTCTTC. It specifies CASSLGGRNEQFF. The rearrangement uses TRBV7-2 and TRBJ2-1, with D maybe TRBD1 (6 bases). Germline CDR1 SGHTA, CDR2 FQGNSA. CDR3 length: 13 amino acids. Trimming left V 1 base short and J 7 bases short, with 8 bases between.

A single count supports this clone. The CDR3 region is CASSLLAGVKDTQYF. CDR3 in DNA: TGTGCCAGCAGCCTACTAGCGGGAGTTAAGGATACGCAGTATTTT. This chain connects TRBV6-5 to TRBJ2-3; TRBD2 agrees at 11 bases. The trim removed 6 bases at V and 6 bases at J, leaving 8 bases unmatched. Germline CDR1 is MNHEY and CDR2 is SVGAGI. This CDR3 region has 15 residues.

V is TRBV7-2 and J is TRBJ2-3; 8 bases line up with TRBD2. The ends lost 8 bases at V and 6 bases at J; junction bases unmatched: 19. CDR1 and CDR2 from the germline V gene are SGHTA and FQGNSA. This CDR3 spans 17 amino acids. The CDR3 sequence: CASLLGSGGTLGDTQYF. Here the CDR3 DNA reads TGTGCCAGCCTCCTTGGGAGCGGGGGTACCCTGGGCGATACGCAGTATTTT. Filled out from reference TRBV7-2 and TRBJ2-3, the complete variable domain reads GAGVSQSPSNKVTEKGKDVELRCDPISGHTALYWYRQSLGQGLEFLIYFQGNSAPDKSGLPSDRFSAERTGGSVSTLTIQRTQQEDSAVYLCASLLGSGGTLGDTQYFGPGTRLTVL.

The chain uses TRBV6-5 and TRBJ1-2, with 8 bases fitting TRBD1. The germline V gene encodes CDR1 MNHEY and CDR2 SVGAGI. The CDR3 is 15 residues long. The V and J ends lost 7 bases and 3 bases, in that order; junction bases with no gene match: 10. CDR3 sequence reads: CASNPTGVGDYGYTF. CDR3 DNA: TGTGCCAGCAACCCGACAGGGGTGGGGGACTATGGCTACACCTTC.

About this clone: Germline and junction disagree at one end, which may indicate a read error. The rearrangement links TRBV5-3 to TRBJ1-1; TRBD1 matches at 9 bases. TRBV5-3 is annotated as an ORF whose role is uncertain. This CDR3 spans 14 amino acids. The CDR3 coding sequence is TGTGCCAGAAGTTTGGGACAGGGACACACTGAAGCTTTCTTT. It codes for CARSLGQGHTEAFF.

CDR3 loop: CSVEDREAYNEQFF. In DNA form, the CDR3 reads TGCAGCGTCGAGGACAGGGAAGCATACAATGAGCAGTTCTTC. This rearrangement joins TRBV29-1 to TRBJ2-1; TRBD1 matches at 8 bases. The CDR3 loop spans 14 amino acids. The ends lost 6 bases at V and 4 bases at J; junction bases unmatched: 8. Germline CDR1 SQVTM, CDR2 ANQGSEA.

V and J are TRBV7-9 and TRBJ2-1; D remains unclear. Germline CDR1 reads SEHNR; CDR2 reads FQNEAQ (reference sequence). Trimming took off 2 bases at V and 6 bases at J, with 8 bases between the two ends. The CDR3 has 13 amino acids. This chain's CDR3 is CASSLYASNEQFF. The CDR3 DNA is TGTGCCAGCAGCTTATATGCCAGCAATGAGCAGTTCTTC.